This T cell receptor beta chain was sequenced during a study of blood T cell repertoires in COVID-19. Study-level background: Samples came from the United States, Italy and Spain, spanning acute and convalescent COVID-19. PBMCs, B-cell-depleted T cells, or T cells provided the cDNA or gDNA that made up the material.

Here immunoSEQ multiplex PCR was the method, and the copy in TCRdb shows in-frame clones only, minus some. The data contain tens of thousands of clones, about 86% of them singletons. CDR1 and CDR2 (germline): SGHTA, FQGNSA. The CDR3 has 15 residues. V lost 6 bases and J lost 2; bases outside the gene matches: 7. The receptor was isolated from a human donor in a cohort sampled during active COVID-19. The material sequenced was peripheral blood. The chain links TRBV7-2 to TRBJ1-3; TRBD1 aligns across 7 bases. CDR3 region: CASRPQGNAGNTIYF. Written as DNA, the CDR3 is TGTGCCAGCAGGCCACAGGGGAACGCTGGAAACACCATATATTTT.